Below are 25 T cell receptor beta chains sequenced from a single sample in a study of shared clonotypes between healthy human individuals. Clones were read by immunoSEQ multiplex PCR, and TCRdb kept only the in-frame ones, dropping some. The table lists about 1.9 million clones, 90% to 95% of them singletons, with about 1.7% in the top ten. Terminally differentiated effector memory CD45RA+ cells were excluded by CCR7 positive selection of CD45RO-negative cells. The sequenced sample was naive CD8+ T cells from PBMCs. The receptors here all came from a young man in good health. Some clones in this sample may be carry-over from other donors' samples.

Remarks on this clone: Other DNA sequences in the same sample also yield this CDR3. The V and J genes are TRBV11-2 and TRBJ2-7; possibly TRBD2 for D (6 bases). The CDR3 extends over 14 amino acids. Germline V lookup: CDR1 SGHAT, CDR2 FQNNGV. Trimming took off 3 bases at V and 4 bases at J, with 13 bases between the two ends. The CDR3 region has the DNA TGTGCCAGCAGCTTCGGGGGAAGCGGATACGAGCAGTACTTC. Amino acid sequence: CASSFGGSGYEQYF.

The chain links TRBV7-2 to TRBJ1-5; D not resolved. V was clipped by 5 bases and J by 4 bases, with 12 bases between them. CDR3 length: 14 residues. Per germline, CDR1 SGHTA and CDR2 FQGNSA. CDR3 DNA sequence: TGTGCCAGCAGCCCCCTGGGGTTTAATCAGCCCCAGCATTTT. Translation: CASSPLGFNQPQHF.

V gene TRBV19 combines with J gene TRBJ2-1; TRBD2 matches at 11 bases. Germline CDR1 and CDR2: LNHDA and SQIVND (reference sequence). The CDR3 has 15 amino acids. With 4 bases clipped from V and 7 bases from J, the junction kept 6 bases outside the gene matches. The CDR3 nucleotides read TGTGCCAGTAGTACTATAGCGGGAGGGTTAAATGAGCAGTTCTTC. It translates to CASSTIAGGLNEQFF.

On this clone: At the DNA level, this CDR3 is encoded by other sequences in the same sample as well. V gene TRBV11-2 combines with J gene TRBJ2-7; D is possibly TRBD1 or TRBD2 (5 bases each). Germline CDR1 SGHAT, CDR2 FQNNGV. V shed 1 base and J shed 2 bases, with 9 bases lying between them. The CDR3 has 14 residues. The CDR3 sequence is CASSLVGGTYEQYF. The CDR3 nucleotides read TGTGCCAGCAGCTTAGTTGGGGGAACCTACGAGCAGTACTTC.

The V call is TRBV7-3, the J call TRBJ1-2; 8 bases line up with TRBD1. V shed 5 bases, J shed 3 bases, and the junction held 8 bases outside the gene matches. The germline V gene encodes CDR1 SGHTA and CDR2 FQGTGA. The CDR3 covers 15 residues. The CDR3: CASSPQGAGYYGYTF. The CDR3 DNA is TGTGCCAGCAGCCCTCAGGGGGCCGGGTACTATGGCTACACCTTC.

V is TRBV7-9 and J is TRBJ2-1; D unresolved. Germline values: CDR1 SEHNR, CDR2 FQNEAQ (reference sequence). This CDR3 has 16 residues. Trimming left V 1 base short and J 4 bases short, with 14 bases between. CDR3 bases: TGTGCCAGCAGCTTAGATGTGGAAGAGATTTACAATGAGCAGTTCTTC. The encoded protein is CASSLDVEEIYNEQFF.

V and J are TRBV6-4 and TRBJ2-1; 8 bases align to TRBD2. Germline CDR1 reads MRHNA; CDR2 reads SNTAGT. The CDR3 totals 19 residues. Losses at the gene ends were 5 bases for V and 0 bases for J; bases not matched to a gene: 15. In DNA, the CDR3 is TGTGCCAGCAGTCCCCCCCTGGAACGACTAGCGCGCTCCTACAATGAGCAGTTCTTC. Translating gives CASSPPLERLARSYNEQFF.

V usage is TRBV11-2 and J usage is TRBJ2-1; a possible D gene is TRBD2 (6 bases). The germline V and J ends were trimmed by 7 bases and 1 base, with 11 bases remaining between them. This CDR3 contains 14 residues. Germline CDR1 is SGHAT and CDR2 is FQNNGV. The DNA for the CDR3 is TGTGCCAGCAATCCGGGACTGTCCTACAATGAGCAGTTCTTC. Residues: CASNPGLSYNEQFF.

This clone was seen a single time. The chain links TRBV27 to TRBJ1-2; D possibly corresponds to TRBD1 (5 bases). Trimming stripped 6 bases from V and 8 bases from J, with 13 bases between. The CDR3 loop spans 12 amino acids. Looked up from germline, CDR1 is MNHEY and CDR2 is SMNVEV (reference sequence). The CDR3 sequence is CASSPEGRGYTF. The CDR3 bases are TGTGCCAGCAGCCCCGAGGGACGGGGCTACACCTTC.

The DNA of the CDR3 is TGCGCCAGCAAAGACCCCTCGGCCAGATATAACTATGGCTACACCTTC. As protein: CASKDPSARYNYGYTF. The chain uses TRBV5-1 and TRBJ1-2, with no clear D. CDR1 SGHRS and CDR2 YFSETQ come from the germline V gene. V was cut by 6 bases and J by 1 base, with 19 bases left in between. The CDR3 loop spans 16 amino acids. Filled out from reference TRBV5-1 and TRBJ1-2, the complete variable domain reads KAGVTQTPRYLIKTRGQQVTLSCSPISGHRSVSWYQQTPGQGLQFLFEYFSETQRNKGNFPGRFSGRQFSNSRSEMNVSTLELGDSALYLCASKDPSARYNYGYTFGSGTRLTVV.

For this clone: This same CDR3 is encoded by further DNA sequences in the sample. The CDR3, as DNA: TGTGCCAGTAGTATAATAGCGTCCGGGGAGCTGTTTTTT. This translates into CASSIIASGELFF. This chain uses TRBV19 with TRBJ2-2; D is possibly TRBD2 (5 bases). V was clipped by 2 bases and J by 6 bases, with 7 bases between them. Germline CDR1 reads LNHDA; CDR2 reads SQIVND (reference sequence). The CDR3 has 13 amino acids.

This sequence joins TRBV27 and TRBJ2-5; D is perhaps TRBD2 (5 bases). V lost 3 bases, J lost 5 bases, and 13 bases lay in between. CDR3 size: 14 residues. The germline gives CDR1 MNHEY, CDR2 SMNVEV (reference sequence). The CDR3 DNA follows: TGTGCCAGCAGTTTCGGTAACCGCGGGGAGACCCAGTACTTC. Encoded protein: CASSFGNRGETQYF.

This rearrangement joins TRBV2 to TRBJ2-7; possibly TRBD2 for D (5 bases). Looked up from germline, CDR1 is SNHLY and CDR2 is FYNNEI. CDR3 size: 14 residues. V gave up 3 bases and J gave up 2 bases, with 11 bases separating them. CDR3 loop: CASSDGRGPYEQYF. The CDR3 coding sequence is TGTGCCAGCAGTGACGGTCGCGGGCCCTACGAGCAGTACTTC.

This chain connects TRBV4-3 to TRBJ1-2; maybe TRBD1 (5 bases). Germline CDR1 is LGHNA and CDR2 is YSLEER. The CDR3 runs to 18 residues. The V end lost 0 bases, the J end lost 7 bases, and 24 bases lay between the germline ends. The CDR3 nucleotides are TGCGCCAGCAGCCAAGAGGGGCCTGGGACTGAGGGTTTGTTTGGCTACACCTTC. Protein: CASSQEGPGTEGLFGYTF.

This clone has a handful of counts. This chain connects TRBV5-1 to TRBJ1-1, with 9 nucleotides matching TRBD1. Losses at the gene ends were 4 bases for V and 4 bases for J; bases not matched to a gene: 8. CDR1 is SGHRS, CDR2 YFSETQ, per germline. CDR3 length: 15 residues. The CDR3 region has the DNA TGCGCCAGCAGCACGGGACAGGGTGGTATCACTGAAGCTTTCTTT. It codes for CASSTGQGGITEAFF. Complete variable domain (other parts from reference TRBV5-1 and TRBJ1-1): KAGVTQTPRYLIKTRGQQVTLSCSPISGHRSVSWYQQTPGQGLQFLFEYFSETQRNKGNFPGRFSGRQFSNSRSEMNVSTLELGDSALYLCASSTGQGGITEAFFGQGTRLTVV.

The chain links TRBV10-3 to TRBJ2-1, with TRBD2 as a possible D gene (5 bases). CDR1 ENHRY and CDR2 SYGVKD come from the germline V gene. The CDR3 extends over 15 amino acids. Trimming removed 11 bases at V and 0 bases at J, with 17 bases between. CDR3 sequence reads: CASADSSSSYNEQFF. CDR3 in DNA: TGTGCCTCAGCGGACTCCTCGAGCTCCTACAATGAGCAGTTCTTC.

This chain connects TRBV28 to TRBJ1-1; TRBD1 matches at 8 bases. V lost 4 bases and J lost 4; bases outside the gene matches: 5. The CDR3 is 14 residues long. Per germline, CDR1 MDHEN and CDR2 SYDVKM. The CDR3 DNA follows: TGTGCCAGCAGTTCATTAGACAGGGGCACTGAAGCTTTCTTT. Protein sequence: CASSSLDRGTEAFF.

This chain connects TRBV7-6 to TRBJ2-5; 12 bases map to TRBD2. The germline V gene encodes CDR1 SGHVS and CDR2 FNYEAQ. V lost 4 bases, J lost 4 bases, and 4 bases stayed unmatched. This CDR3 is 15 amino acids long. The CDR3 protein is CASSSLAGGRETQYF. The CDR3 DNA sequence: TGTGCCAGCAGCTCACTAGCGGGAGGACGAGAGACCCAGTACTTC.

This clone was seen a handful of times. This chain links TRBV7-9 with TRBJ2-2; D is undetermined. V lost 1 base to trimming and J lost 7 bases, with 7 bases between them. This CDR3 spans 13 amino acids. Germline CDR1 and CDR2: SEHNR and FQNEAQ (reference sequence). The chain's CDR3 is CASSLEAVGELFF. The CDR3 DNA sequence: TGTGCCAGCAGCTTAGAAGCCGTCGGGGAGCTGTTTTTT.

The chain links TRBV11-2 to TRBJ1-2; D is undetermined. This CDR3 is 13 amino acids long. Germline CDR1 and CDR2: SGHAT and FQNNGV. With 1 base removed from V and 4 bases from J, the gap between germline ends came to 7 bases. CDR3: CASSLGRVYGYTF. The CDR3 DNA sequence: TGTGCCAGCAGCTTAGGGAGGGTCTATGGCTACACCTTC. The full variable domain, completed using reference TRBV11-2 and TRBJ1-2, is EAGVAQSPRYKIIEKRQSVAFWCNPISGHATLYWYQQILGQGPKLLIQFQNNGVVDDSQLPKDRFSAERLKGVDSTLKIQPAKLEDSAVYLCASSLGRVYGYTFGSGTRLTVV.

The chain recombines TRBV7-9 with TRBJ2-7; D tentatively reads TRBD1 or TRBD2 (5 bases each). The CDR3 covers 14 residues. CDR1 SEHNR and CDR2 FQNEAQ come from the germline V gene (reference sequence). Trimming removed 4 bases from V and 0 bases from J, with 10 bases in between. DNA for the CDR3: TGTGCCAGCAGCTCCTCGGGGCCCTCCTACGAGCAGTACTTC. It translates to CASSSSGPSYEQYF. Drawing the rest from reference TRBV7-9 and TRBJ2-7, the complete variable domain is DTGVSQNPRHKITKRGQNVTFRCDPISEHNRLYWYRQTLGQGPEFLTYFQNEAQLEKSRLLSDRFSAERPKGSFSTLEIQRTEQGDSAMYLCASSSSGPSYEQYFGPGTRLTVT.

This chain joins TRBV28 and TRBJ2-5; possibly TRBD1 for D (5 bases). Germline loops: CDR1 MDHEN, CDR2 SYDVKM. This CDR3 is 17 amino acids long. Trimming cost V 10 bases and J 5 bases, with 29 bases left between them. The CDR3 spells CATAAEYTNVGRETQYF. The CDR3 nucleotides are TGTGCCACCGCGGCGGAGTATACCAACGTGGGGCGGGAGACCCAGTACTTC.

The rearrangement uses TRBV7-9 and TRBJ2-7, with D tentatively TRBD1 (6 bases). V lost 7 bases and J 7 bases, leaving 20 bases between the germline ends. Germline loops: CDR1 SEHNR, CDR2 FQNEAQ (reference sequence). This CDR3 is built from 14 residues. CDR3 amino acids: CASTISGAVEEQYF. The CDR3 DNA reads TGTGCCAGCACCATATCAGGGGCTGTGGAAGAGCAGTACTTC.

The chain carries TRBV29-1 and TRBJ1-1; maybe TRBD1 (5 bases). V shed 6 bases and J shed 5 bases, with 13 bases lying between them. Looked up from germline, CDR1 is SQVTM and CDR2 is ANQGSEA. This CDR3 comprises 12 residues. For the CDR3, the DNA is TGCAGCGTGCCCTGGGGGGGAACTGAAGCTTTCTTT. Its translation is CSVPWGGTEAFF.

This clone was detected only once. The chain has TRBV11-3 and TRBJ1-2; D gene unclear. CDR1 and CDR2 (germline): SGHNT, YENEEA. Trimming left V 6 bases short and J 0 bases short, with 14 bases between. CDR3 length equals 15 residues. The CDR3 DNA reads TGTGCCAGCAGGTGGTTTCAGAATGCTAACTATGGCTACACCTTC. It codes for CASRWFQNANYGYTF.